Sequencing of this T cell receptor beta chain was carried out in a study of blood T cell repertoires in COVID-19. The germline V gene has CDR1 LGHNA and CDR2 YNFKEQ. V dropped 6 bases and J dropped 3; count of bases not matched to a gene: 7. CDR3 length: 15 residues. Sequencing was performed with immunoSEQ multiplex PCR; in TCRdb, only in-frame clones are kept and a portion is missing. The table lists hundreds of thousands of clones, 85% to 90% of them singletons. This sequence originates from a man aged 45 to 65 with COVID-19, enrolled during active disease. Sequenced input: peripheral blood. This chain links TRBV4-2 with TRBJ2-7; TRBD1 aligns across 11 bases. For the CDR3, the DNA is TGTGCCAGCAGTTCTACCGGGACAGGGGGCTACGAGCAGTACTTC. Its translation is CASSSTGTGGYEQYF.